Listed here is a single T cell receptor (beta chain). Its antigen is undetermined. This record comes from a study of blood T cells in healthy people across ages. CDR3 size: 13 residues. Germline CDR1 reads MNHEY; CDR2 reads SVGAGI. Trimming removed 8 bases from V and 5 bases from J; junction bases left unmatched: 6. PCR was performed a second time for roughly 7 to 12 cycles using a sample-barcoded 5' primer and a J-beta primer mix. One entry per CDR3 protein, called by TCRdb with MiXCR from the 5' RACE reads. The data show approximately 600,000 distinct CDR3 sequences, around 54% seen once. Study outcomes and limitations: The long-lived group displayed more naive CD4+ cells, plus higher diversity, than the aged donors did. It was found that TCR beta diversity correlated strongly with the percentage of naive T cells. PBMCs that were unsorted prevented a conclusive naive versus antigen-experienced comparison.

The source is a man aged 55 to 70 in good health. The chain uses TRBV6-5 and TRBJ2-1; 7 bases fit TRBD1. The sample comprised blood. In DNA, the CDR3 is TGTGCCAGCCTCCAGACAGGGAACAATGAGCAGTTCTTC. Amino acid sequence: CASLQTGNNEQFF.